This TCR beta chain came from a study of HIV-infected children after antiretroviral therapy interruption. Germline V gene lookup returns CDR1 DFQATT and CDR2 SNEGSKA (reference sequence). This CDR3 is built from 14 residues. J gave up 6 bases and V 6 bases, and 13 bases lay outside the gene matches. Indicated treatment: PENTA 11 planned treatment interruption arm or continuous ART arm. RNA-based 3' RACE libraries used unique molecular identifiers. TCRdb independently ran MiXCR on the 3' RACE reads; one entry per CDR3 protein. The sample has about 15,000 distinct CDR3 sequences; 3% to 3.5% are singletons. By sample fraction, this clonotype is medium-sized (0.01 to 0.1%).

The V and J genes are TRBV20-1 and TRBJ2-7; 8 bases map to TRBD1. The TCR sequence derives from a child aged 2 to 17 with HIV. The sequenced sample was CD45RA+ CD4+ T cells from PBMCs, obtained from a donor given antiretroviral therapy, either interrupted or continuous. Subset given: naive CD4+ CD45RA+ CD45RO- T cells. The DNA of the CDR3 is TGCAGTGCAAAATCCGGGACAGGCTTGACCGAGCAGTACTTC. Its protein is CSAKSGTGLTEQYF.